These 20 T cell receptor beta chains share one sample of origin, sequenced in a study of blood T cell repertoires in COVID-19 (dated by TCRdb to the early 2020s). The library was prepared using the immunoSEQ multiplex PCR assay. TCRdb holds this immuneACCESS table with in-frame rearrangements only. Some clones are missing; in checked studies, unresolved V genes explain under half, and the rest has no known cause. Across this sample there are 100,000 to 150,000 clones, with roughly 87% seen only once. About 7.7% of the sample rests with the top ten. The sequenced material came from peripheral blood. The receptors stem from a human donor in a cohort sampled during active COVID-19.

The V and J genes are TRBV4-1 and TRBJ2-5; the match to TRBD1 covers 7 bases. The germline CDR1 and CDR2 sequences are MGHRA and YSYEKL. This CDR3 has 15 amino acids. Germline trimming cut 1 base from V and 2 bases from J; bases unmatched to any gene: 4. The CDR3 protein is CASSQGIQGQETQYF. The DNA of the CDR3 is TGCGCCAGCAGCCAAGGCATACAGGGGCAAGAGACCCAGTACTTC.

This clone came up once. This chain uses TRBV7-3 with TRBJ2-1, with TRBD2 as a possible D gene (6 bases). The V and J ends lost 5 bases and 6 bases respectively, with 11 bases between them. Germline CDR1 SGHTA, CDR2 FQGTGA. The CDR3 runs 13 residues. CDR3 region: CASSPISGNEQFF. In nucleotides, the CDR3 is TGTGCCAGCAGCCCTATTAGCGGCAATGAGCAGTTCTTC.

The chain carries TRBV5-8 and TRBJ1-6, with D maybe TRBD1 (6 bases). V was trimmed by 4 bases and J by 8 bases, leaving 16 bases between them. This CDR3 has 15 residues. CDR1 and CDR2 (germline): SGHTS, YDEGEE. The CDR3 sequence: CASSLGSGDYSPLHF. DNA of the CDR3: TGTGCCAGCAGCCTTGGCTCAGGGGATTATTCACCCCTCCACTTT.

This clone showed up just once. The chain has TRBV27 and TRBJ2-1; 10 bases align to TRBD2. CDR3 length: 15 residues. Trimming removed 6 bases from V and 0 bases from J; junction bases left unmatched: 2. CDR1 and CDR2 (germline): MNHEY, SMNVEV (reference sequence). The CDR3 is CASRLAGSSYNEQFF. The CDR3 DNA follows: TGTGCCAGCAGACTAGCGGGAAGCTCCTACAATGAGCAGTTCTTC.

The chain employs TRBV11-1 and TRBJ1-5, with unresolved D. Germline-derived CDR1 and CDR2 are SGHAT and FQDESV (reference sequence). V lost 5 bases to trimming and J lost 1 base, with 12 bases between them. The CDR3 totals 15 residues. The CDR3 DNA reads as TGTGCCAGCAGCCACGGGGAGGGAAGCAATCAGCCCCAGCATTTT. Amino acids: CASSHGEGSNQPQHF.

This clone was picked up a small number of times. This sequence joins TRBV12-5 and TRBJ1-2; D unresolved. This CDR3 is built from 14 residues. CDR1 LGHNT and CDR2 FRNRAP come from the germline V gene. Trimming removed 3 bases at V and 4 bases at J, with 12 bases between. In DNA form, the CDR3 reads TGTGCTAGTGGTTTAGACTCAGCGGTCTATGGCTACACCTTC. Its protein product is CASGLDSAVYGYTF.

This clone was counted a few times. The chain joins TRBV27 to TRBJ1-1; the D is unclear. Looked up from germline, CDR1 is MNHEY and CDR2 is SMNVEV (reference sequence). The CDR3 is 9 amino acids. V was pared by 3 bases and J by 13 bases, with 6 bases between. The CDR3 loop is CASSFRRFF. The CDR3 bases are TGTGCCAGCAGTTTTCGTCGTTTCTTT.

The chain carries TRBV15 and TRBJ1-3; TRBD1 agrees at 8 bases. V lost 10 bases to trimming and J lost 2 bases; unmatched junction nucleotides: 4. Germline values: CDR1 LNHNV, CDR2 YYDKDF (reference sequence). This CDR3 is 13 amino acids long. This CDR3 is CAIRQGPGNTIYF. The CDR3 DNA follows: TGTGCCATTCGACAGGGGCCTGGAAACACCATATATTTT. Drawing the rest from reference TRBV15 and TRBJ1-3, the complete variable domain is DAMVIQNPRYQVTQFGKPVTLSCSQTLNHNVMYWYQQKSSQAPKLLFHYYDKDFNNEADTPDNFQSRRPNTSFCFLDIRSPGLGDTAMYLCAIRQGPGNTIYFGEGSWLTVV.

V usage is TRBV29-1 and J usage is TRBJ1-1; D ambiguous. CDR1 and CDR2 (germline): SQVTM, ANQGSEA. CDR3 length: 11 residues. Deletions cut 7 bases from V and 5 bases from J, with 11 bases between. DNA of the CDR3: TGCAGCGCGGGTTCGAGGACTGAAGCTTTCTTT. Its protein is CSAGSRTEAFF. Supplemented by reference TRBV29-1 and TRBJ1-1, the full variable domain reads SAVISQKPSRDICQRGTSLTIQCQVDSQVTMMFWYRQQPGQSLTLIATANQGSEATYESGFVIDKFPISRPNLTFSTLTVSNMSPEDSSIYLCSAGSRTEAFFGQGTRLTVV.

The genes are TRBV5-1 and TRBJ2-7; TRBD1 matches 12 bases. Germline V lookup: CDR1 SGHRS, CDR2 YFSETQ. V shed 0 bases, J shed 7 bases, and the junction held 8 bases outside the gene matches. The CDR3 extends over 16 amino acids. CDR3 nucleotides: TGCGCCAGCAGCTTGGCCCCGGGACAGGGGGCGCGGGAGCAGTACTTC. It encodes CASSLAPGQGAREQYF.

The rearrangement links TRBV18 to TRBJ1-1; tentative D call: TRBD1 (6 bases). V lost 6 bases and J lost 4, with 12 bases in between. The CDR3 is 13 amino acids. Per germline, CDR1 KGHSH and CDR2 LQKENI. Written as DNA, the CDR3 is TGTGCCAGCTCCCAGGGGCAAAGCACTGAAGCTTTCTTT. Encoded protein: CASSQGQSTEAFF.

This chain uses TRBV19 with TRBJ2-5; a possible D gene is TRBD1 (5 bases). The CDR3 runs 13 residues. Germline V lookup: CDR1 LNHDA, CDR2 SQIVND (reference sequence). Trimming stripped 8 bases from V and 2 bases from J, with 12 bases between. CDR3 in DNA: TGTGCCAGTTCGGCAGGGTTTCAAGAGACCCAGTACTTC. Encoded protein: CASSAGFQETQYF.

The chain recombines TRBV3-1 (or the pseudogene TRBV3-2) with TRBJ2-1; 7 bases fit TRBD2. Germline loops: CDR1 LGHDT, CDR2 YNNKEL (reference sequence). Germline trimming cut 7 bases from V and 9 bases from J; bases unmatched to any gene: 15. The CDR3 runs to 15 residues. The CDR3 DNA sequence: TGTGCCAGCACAGTCGCGGGCGGGAGACAAGGTGAGCAGTTCTTC. Translated, it gives CASTVAGGRQGEQFF.

The chain uses TRBV27 and TRBJ1-4; possible D gene TRBD1, 5 bases. The CDR3 spans 15 residues. Germline V gene data show CDR1 as MNHEY and CDR2 as SMNVEV (reference sequence). With 0 bases removed from V and 3 bases from J, the gap between germline ends came to 8 bases. The CDR3 reads CASSLSGGSNEKLFF. The CDR3 DNA is TGTGCCAGCAGTTTATCCGGGGGATCTAATGAAAAACTGTTTTTT.

The rearrangement links TRBV11-3 to TRBJ1-6; D unclear. Germline V CDR1 and CDR2: SGHNT, YENEEA. The ends were cut back, 3 bases at V and 7 bases at J, with 13 bases in the middle. This CDR3 is built from 15 residues. CDR3 amino acids: CASSLRAAKNSPLHF. The DNA for the CDR3 is TGTGCCAGCAGCTTGAGGGCGGCAAAAAATTCACCCCTCCACTTT.

The V gene is TRBV7-9, the J gene TRBJ1-5, with D maybe TRBD1 (5 bases). Trimming cost V 4 bases and J 0 bases, with 10 bases left between them. CDR1 SEHNR and CDR2 FQNEAQ come from the germline V gene (reference sequence). The CDR3 is 15 residues long. CDR3 sequence reads: CASSSLGGSNQPQHF. Here the CDR3 DNA reads TGTGCCAGCAGCTCCCTGGGGGGTAGCAATCAGCCCCAGCATTTT.

The rearrangement joins TRBV5-6 to TRBJ2-3; D is perhaps TRBD1 (6 bases). CDR3 length: 14 amino acids. In germline, CDR1 is SGHDT, CDR2 YYEEEE. V lost 3 bases and J 6 bases, leaving 14 bases between the germline ends. This CDR3 is CASSSRLGADTQYF. The CDR3 DNA reads as TGTGCCAGCAGCTCCCGTTTGGGGGCGGATACGCAGTATTTT. Variable domain in full (rest from reference TRBV5-6 and TRBJ2-3): DAGVTQSPTHLIKTRGQQVTLRCSPKSGHDTVSWYQQALGQGPQFIFQYYEEEERQRGNFPDRFSGHQFPNYSSELNVNALLLGDSALYLCASSSRLGADTQYFGPGTRLTVL.

This sequence joins TRBV12-3 or TRBV12-4 and TRBJ2-7; 7 nucleotides agree with TRBD1. The CDR3 is 13 amino acids. V gave up 6 bases and J gave up 3 bases; unmatched junction bases: 5. For the CDR3, the DNA is TGTGCCAGCAGGGGTGACAGGGTCTACGAGCAGTACTTC. It specifies CASRGDRVYEQYF.

This clone was seen more than once but under ten times. The chain recombines TRBV2 with TRBJ2-3, with 7 bases identical to TRBD1. Per germline, CDR1 SNHLY and CDR2 FYNNEI. J was trimmed by 4 bases and V by 9 bases; bases with no gene match: 10. The CDR3 totals 14 residues. This CDR3 is CASKDLTGADTQYF. For the CDR3, the DNA is TGTGCCAGTAAGGACCTTACAGGGGCAGATACGCAGTATTTT.

The V call is TRBV15, the J call TRBJ1-2, with unresolved D. The V gene's germline CDR1 is LNHNV and CDR2 YYDKDF (reference sequence). Trimming cost V 0 bases and J 5 bases, with 13 bases left between them. The CDR3 runs 15 residues. The CDR3 nucleotides are TGTGCCACCAGCAGAGATCAGGAATCGTCTTATGGCTACACCTTC. As protein: CATSRDQESSYGYTF.